This T cell receptor (beta chain) was documented in a study of T cell responses to AZD1222 COVID-19 vaccine. General study findings and limits: Baseline testing showed seropositivity in only six or seven AZD1222 recipients. Spike-specific TCR breadth and depth went up after people got two AZD1222 doses. Along spike, vaccine-associated CD4 TCRs were found throughout, with dominance at 160-218 and 743-854. The donor group comprised mostly white British people and more females; the analysis possibly underestimated clonal diversity.

The V gene's germline CDR1 is SGHRS and CDR2 YFSETQ. The CDR3 is 14 residues long. The V and J ends lost 7 bases and 7 bases respectively, with 17 bases between them. As regards this clone: What it recognizes is unknown.

Generated by immunoSEQ multiplex PCR, the TCRdb table keeps only in-frame clones and is missing some. Of under 200,000 clones listed, 80% to 95% are singletons. V and J are TRBV5-1 and TRBJ1-4; no firm D call. The starting material was peripheral blood, obtained on day 0 of AZD1222 vaccination. This sequence originates from an adult in good health. CDR3 in amino acids: CASHAGSPGEKLFF. CDR3 coding DNA: TGCGCCAGCCACGCGGGGTCCCCGGGTGAAAAACTGTTTTTT. Based on the CDR3 plus reference TRBV5-1 and TRBJ1-4, the full variable domain is KAGVTQTPRYLIKTRGQQVTLSCSPISGHRSVSWYQQTPGQGLQFLFEYFSETQRNKGNFPGRFSGRQFSNSRSEMNVSTLELGDSALYLCASHAGSPGEKLFFGSGTQLSVL.